This T cell receptor beta chain was profiled in a study of radiation and T cells in renal cell carcinoma. Worth noting for this clone: As yet, its antigen is unknown.

The table came from immunoSEQ multiplex PCR; TCRdb's copy has only in-frame clones and leaves some out. The repertoire has 130,000 to 150,000 clones, approximately 91% of them found once; the top ten carry around 11%. As to time point: baseline pretreatment blood. This sample's treatment: 15 Gy SBRT to primary tumor, nephrectomy 4 weeks later. Blood was sampled at baseline, 2 weeks and 4 weeks after SBRT. CDR1 and CDR2 from the germline V gene are MNHEY and SVGAGI. The CDR3 is 16 amino acids. Trimming left V 3 bases short and J 0 bases short, with 11 bases between. Broader study findings: Baseline intratumoral clonotype presence is unknown without pretreatment biopsies. From baseline, blood top tumor clonotypes peaked at 2 weeks post-radiation.

This sequence originates from a woman in her fifties or sixties with renal cell carcinoma. The sample consisted of blood, taken from a patient whose treatment included radiotherapy and nephrectomy. V gene TRBV6-5 combines with J gene TRBJ1-4; D ambiguous. This chain's CDR3 is CASSYSTGATNEKLFF. The CDR3 nucleotides read TGTGCCAGCAGTTATTCAACCGGCGCAACTAATGAAAAACTGTTTTTT.